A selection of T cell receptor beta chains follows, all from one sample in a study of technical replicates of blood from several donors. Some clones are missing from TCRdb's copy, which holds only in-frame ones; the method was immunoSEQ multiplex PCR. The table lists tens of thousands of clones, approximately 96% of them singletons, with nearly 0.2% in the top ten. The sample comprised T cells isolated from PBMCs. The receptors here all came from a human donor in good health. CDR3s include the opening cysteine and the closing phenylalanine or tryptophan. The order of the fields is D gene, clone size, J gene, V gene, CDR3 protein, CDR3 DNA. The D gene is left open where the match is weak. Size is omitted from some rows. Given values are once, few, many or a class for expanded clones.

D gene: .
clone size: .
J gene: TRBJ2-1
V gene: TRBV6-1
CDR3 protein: CASKSGFYNNEQFF
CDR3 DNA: TGTGCCAGCAAATCAGGGTTCTATAACAATGAGCAGTTCTTC

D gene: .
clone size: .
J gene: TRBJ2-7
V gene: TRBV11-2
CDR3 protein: CASSPSTEGSYEQYF
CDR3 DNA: TGTGCCAGCAGCCCATCCACAGAGGGTTCCTACGAGCAGTACTTC

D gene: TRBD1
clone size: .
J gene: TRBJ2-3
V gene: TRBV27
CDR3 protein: CASSLEQGTDTQYF
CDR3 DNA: TGTGCCAGCAGTTTGGAACAGGGGACAGATACGCAGTATTTT

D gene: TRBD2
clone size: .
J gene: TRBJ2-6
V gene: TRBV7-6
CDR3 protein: CASSLEAGGTGANVLTF
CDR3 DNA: TGTGCCAGCAGCTTAGAAGCGGGGGGGACTGGGGCCAACGTCCTGACTTTC

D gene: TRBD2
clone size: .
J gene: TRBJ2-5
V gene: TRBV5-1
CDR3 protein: CASSEAGGTTETQYF
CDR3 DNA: TGCGCCAGCAGCGAAGCGGGAGGCACCACAGAGACCCAGTACTTC

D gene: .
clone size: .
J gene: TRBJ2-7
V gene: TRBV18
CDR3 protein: CASSPRLTSTVAYEQYF
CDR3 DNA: TGTGCCAGCTCACCACGTCTGACCTCAACAGTCGCTTACGAGCAGTACTTC

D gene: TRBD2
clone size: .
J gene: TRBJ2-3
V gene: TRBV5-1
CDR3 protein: CASSLAFWGTSITDTQYF
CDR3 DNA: TGCGCCAGCAGCTTGGCCTTCTGGGGGACTAGCATCACAGATACGCAGTATTTT

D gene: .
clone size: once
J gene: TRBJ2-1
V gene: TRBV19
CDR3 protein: CASTRYGSYNEQFF
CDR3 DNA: TGTGCCAGTACTAGGTACGGCTCCTACAATGAGCAGTTCTTC

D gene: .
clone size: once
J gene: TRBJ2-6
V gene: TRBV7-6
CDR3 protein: CASSPIRGAGGANVLTF
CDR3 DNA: TGTGCCAGCAGCCCCATCAGGGGGGCGGGTGGGGCCAACGTCCTGACTTTC

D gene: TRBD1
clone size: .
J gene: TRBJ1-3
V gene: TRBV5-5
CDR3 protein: CASSHRGTGAFSGNTIYF
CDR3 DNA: TGTGCCAGCAGCCACCGCGGGACAGGGGCCTTCTCTGGAAACACCATATATTTT

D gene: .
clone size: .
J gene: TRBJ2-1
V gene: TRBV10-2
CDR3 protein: CASSEGGDGHNEQFF
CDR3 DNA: TGCGCCAGCAGTGAAGGGGGGGACGGCCACAATGAGCAGTTCTTC

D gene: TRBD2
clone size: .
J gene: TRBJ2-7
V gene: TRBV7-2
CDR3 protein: CASSLVASGGTYEQYF
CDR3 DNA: TGTGCCAGCAGCTTAGTGGCTAGCGGGGGTACCTACGAGCAGTACTTC

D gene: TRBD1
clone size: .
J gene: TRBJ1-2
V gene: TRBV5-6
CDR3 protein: CASSQDRDVITF
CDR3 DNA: TGTGCCAGCAGCCAGGACAGGGATGTGATCACCTTC

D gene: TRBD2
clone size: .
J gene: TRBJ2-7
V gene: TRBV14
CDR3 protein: CASSPAIAGGWYEQYF
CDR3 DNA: TGTGCCAGCAGCCCCGCGATAGCGGGAGGTTGGTACGAGCAGTACTTC